This T cell receptor (beta chain) was recorded in a study of identical twins. This clonotype was observed a few times. In germline, CDR1 is SGHRS, CDR2 YFSETQ. The CDR3 consists of 13 residues. The germline V and J ends were trimmed by 4 bases and 11 bases, with 16 bases remaining between them. TCRdb reprocessed the 5' RACE reads with MiXCR, giving one entry per CDR3 protein. The sample records about 700,000 distinct CDR3 sequences, over 8.5% being singletons. These data were also reused for a study on yellow fever vaccine responses in identical twins.

The sequenced sample consisted of PBMCs. The source of this sequence is a woman younger than 35 in good health. This chain joins TRBV5-1 and TRBJ2-1; possibly TRBD2 for D (5 bases). CDR3 nucleotides: TGCGCCAGCAGCCCGCCCCTCAGCGGACAGCAGTTCTTC. Amino acid sequence: CASSPPLSGQQFF.